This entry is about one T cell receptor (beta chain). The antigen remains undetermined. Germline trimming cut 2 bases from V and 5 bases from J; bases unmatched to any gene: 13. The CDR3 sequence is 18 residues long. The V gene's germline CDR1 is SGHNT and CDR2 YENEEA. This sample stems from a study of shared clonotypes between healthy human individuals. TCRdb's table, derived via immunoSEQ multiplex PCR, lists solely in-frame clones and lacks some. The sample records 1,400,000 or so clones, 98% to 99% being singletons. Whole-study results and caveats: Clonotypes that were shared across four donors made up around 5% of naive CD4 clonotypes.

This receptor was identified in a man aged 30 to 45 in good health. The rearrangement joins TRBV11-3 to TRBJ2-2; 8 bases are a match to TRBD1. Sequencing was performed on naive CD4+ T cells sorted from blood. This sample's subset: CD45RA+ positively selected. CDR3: CASSLRRQGPLNTGELFF. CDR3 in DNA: TGTGCCAGCAGCTTAAGGAGACAGGGGCCTCTTAATACCGGGGAGCTGTTTTTT.